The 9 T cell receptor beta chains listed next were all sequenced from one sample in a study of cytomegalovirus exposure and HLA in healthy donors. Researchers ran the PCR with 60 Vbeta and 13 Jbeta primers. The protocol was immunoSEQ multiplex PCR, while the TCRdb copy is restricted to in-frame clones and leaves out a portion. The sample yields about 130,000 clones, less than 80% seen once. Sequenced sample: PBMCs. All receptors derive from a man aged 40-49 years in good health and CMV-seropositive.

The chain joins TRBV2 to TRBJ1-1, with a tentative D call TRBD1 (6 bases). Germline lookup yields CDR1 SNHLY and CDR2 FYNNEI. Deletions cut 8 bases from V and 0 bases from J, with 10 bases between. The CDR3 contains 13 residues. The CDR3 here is CASLQGLNTEAFF. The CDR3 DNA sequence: TGTGCCAGCTTACAGGGATTGAACACTGAAGCTTTCTTT.

The CDR3 DNA reads TGTGCCAGCAGCTTAGATCGGGGAGCTAACTATGGCTACACCTTC. Protein: CASSLDRGANYGYTF. The rearrangement uses TRBV11-1 and TRBJ1-2; D is ambiguous. The germline CDR1 and CDR2 sequences are SGHAT and FQDESV (reference sequence). The CDR3 is 15 residues long. V was shortened by 1 base and J by 0 bases, with 9 bases between the two germline ends.

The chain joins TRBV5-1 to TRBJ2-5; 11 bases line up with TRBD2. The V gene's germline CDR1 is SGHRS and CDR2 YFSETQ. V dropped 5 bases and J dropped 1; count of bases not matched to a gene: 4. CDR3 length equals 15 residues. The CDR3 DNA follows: TGCGCCAGCAGTGTCGGACTAGCGGGCCAAGAGACCCAGTACTTC. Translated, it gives CASSVGLAGQETQYF.

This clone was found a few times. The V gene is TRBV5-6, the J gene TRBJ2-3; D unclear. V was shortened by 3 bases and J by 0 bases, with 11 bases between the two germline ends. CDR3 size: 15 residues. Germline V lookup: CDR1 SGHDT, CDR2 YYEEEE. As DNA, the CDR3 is TGTGCCAGCAGCTCCAGGCGTTCTAGCACAGATACGCAGTATTTT. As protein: CASSSRRSSTDTQYF. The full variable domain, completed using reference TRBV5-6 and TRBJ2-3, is DAGVTQSPTHLIKTRGQQVTLRCSPKSGHDTVSWYQQALGQGPQFIFQYYEEEERQRGNFPDRFSGHQFPNYSSELNVNALLLGDSALYLCASSSRRSSTDTQYFGPGTRLTVL.

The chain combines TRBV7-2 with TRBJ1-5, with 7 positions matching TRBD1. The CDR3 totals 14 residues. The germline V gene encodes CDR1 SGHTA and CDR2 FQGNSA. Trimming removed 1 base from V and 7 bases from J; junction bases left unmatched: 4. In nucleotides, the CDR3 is TGTGCCAGCAGCTTAGAAAGGGGGCGACAGCCCCAGCATTTT. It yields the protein CASSLERGRQPQHF.

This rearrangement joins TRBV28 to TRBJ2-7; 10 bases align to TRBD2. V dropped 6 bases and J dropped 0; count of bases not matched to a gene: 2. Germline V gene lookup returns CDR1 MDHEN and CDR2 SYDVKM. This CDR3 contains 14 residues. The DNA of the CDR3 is TGTGCCAGCAGACTAGCGGGGATCTCCTACGAGCAGTACTTC. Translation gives CASRLAGISYEQYF.

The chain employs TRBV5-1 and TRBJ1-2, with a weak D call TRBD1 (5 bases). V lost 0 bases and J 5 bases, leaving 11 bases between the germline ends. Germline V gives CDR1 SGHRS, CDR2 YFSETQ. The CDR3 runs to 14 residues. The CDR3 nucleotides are TGCGCCAGCAGCTTGGCCGGGGGGGAATATGGCTACACCTTC. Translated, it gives CASSLAGGEYGYTF.

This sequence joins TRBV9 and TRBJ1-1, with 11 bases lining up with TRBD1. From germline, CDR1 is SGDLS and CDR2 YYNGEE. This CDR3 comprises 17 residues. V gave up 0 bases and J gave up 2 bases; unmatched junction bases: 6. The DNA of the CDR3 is TGTGCCAGCAGCGTAGTAGAGGGGACAGGGGGTAACACTGAAGCTTTCTTT. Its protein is CASSVVEGTGGNTEAFF.

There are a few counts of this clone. DNA of the CDR3: TGTGCCAGCAGCGTGGGACTAGCGGGAACCTACGAGCAGTACTTC. It specifies CASSVGLAGTYEQYF. The V and J genes are TRBV5-4 and TRBJ2-7; 13 bases fit TRBD2. The CDR3 runs to 15 residues. Germline CDR1 SGHNT, CDR2 YYREEE (reference sequence). Losses at the gene ends were 4 bases for V and 2 bases for J; bases not matched to a gene: 3.